This is a list of T cell receptor beta chains from one sample in a study of CXCR3-negative and CXCR3-positive naive CD8 T cells. TCRdb reprocessed the 5' RACE reads and reports one entry per CDR3 protein, with no DNA. In total, the table holds about 110,000 distinct CDR3 sequences. Sequences were obtained from naive CXCR3+ CD8+ T cells from blood. These TCRs come from a human donor in good health. Some clones in this sample may be carry-over from other donors' samples. CDR3s include the opening cysteine and the closing phenylalanine or tryptophan. The order of the fields is V gene, J gene, CDR3 protein.

>TRBV6-2/TRBV6-3|TRBJ1-1
CASRPGQGGTEAFF
>TRBV28|TRBJ2-4
CASSLDQLELTKNIQYF
>TRBV12-3/TRBV12-4|TRBJ2-7
CASSGDLNSYEQYF
>TRBV27|TRBJ2-1
CASRIDRYNEQFF
>TRBV4-1|TRBJ1-2
CASSQTPGQVYGYTF
>TRBV24-1|TRBJ2-1
CATSVGYRGQGDNEQFF
>TRBV3-1|TRBJ2-4
CASSQDRESLRGF
>TRBV20-1|TRBJ1-3
CSARQGSGNTIYF
>TRBV20-1|TRBJ2-5
CSAREGVAGTQETQYF
>TRBV6-2/TRBV6-3|TRBJ1-2
CASSYSGTRYTF
>TRBV3-1|TRBJ1-2
CASSPSNGYGYTF
>TRBV7-2|TRBJ2-7
CASSFYSGVSYEQYF
>TRBV3-1|TRBJ2-7
CASSHGQAHRNEQYF
>TRBV29-1|TRBJ2-7
CSVTTGTGEQYF
>TRBV5-1|TRBJ1-1
CASSLWSPEEAFF
>TRBV28|TRBJ2-7
CASSSRTEIYEQYF
>TRBV7-2|TRBJ2-7
CASRLSGGKTYEQYF
>TRBV6-2/TRBV6-3|TRBJ1-1
CASSYSTGGEAFF
>TRBV20-1|TRBJ2-3
CSATPTWTRGGTDTQYF
>TRBV29-1|TRBJ2-2
CSVDLFPGELFF
>TRBV20-1|TRBJ2-7
CSARESSDRDYEQYF
>TRBV5-6|TRBJ2-5
CASSLAVAEETQYF
>TRBV29-1|TRBJ2-5
CSVVLASGMQETQYF